This T cell receptor beta chain is from a study of blood T cell repertoires in COVID-19. Source study methods: From reference gene primer amplification, estimates of nucleated cell counts were derived. Using immunoSEQ multiplex PCR, the repertoire was profiled, and TCRdb retains in-frame clones only, with some absent. That table gives V, J and clone size, and the DNA gave D and trimming. The top ten hold roughly 3.5% of the sample, which has more than 65,000 clones, 65% to 85% seen once. CDR3 size: 18 residues. The junction had 14 bases not matched to a gene; V was cut back by 1 base and J by 8 bases. CDR1 and CDR2 (germline): SGHTA, FQGNSA.

Sequencing was done on a sample of peripheral blood. This chain uses TRBV7-2 with TRBJ2-1; 10 positions match TRBD2. The receptor's source is a man aged 45-60 years with acute or convalescent COVID-19. The chain's CDR3 is CASSLGKRGGSYRDEQFF. In DNA, the CDR3 is TGTGCCAGCAGCTTAGGGAAGCGGGGGGGAAGTTACAGGGATGAGCAGTTCTTC.